This entry lists 3 T cell receptor beta chains sequenced from one sample in a study of cytomegalovirus exposure and HLA in healthy donors. 60 Vbeta and 13 Jbeta primers were used in PCR. Sequenced by immunoSEQ multiplex PCR; TCRdb stores in-frame clones only, minus some. Among roughly 140,000 clones listed, roughly 80% were seen once. The sample comprised PBMCs. Receptors were obtained from a man in his forties in good health and CMV-seronegative.

This chain connects TRBV4-3 to TRBJ2-7; TRBD2 agrees at 12 bases. The J segment lost 4 bases and the V segment lost 3 bases, leaving 7 bases of the junction unmatched. Germline V CDR1 and CDR2: LGHNA, YSLEER. The CDR3 extends over 16 amino acids. The CDR3 sequence is CASSQDTSGGPYEQYF. CDR3 DNA sequence: TGCGCCAGCAGCCAGGACACTAGCGGGGGGCCATACGAGCAGTACTTC.

V and J are TRBV4-1 and TRBJ2-5, with 9 bases aligning to TRBD1. The CDR3 loop spans 15 amino acids. Trimming cost V 4 bases and J 5 bases; bases outside gene matches: 8. Looked up from germline, CDR1 is MGHRA and CDR2 is YSYEKL. Here the CDR3 DNA reads TGCGCCAGCAGCCTCTCGCCGGGACAGGGTGAGACCCAGTACTTC. Translated, it gives CASSLSPGQGETQYF.

The V gene is TRBV21-1, the J gene TRBJ1-2; the table calls TRBD1, which could not be checked here. TRBV21-1 is noted as a pseudogene. The length of the CDR3 is 15 residues. CDR3 loop: CASSKILALNYGYTF. The CDR3 bases are TGTGCCAGCAGCAAAATATTGGCCCTCAACTATGGCTACACCTTC.